This T cell receptor beta chain was observed in a study of OX40 agonist ivuxolimab in advanced cancers. Turning to the study itself: Every 2 weeks, patients got intravenous ivuxolimab at one of six dose levels (0.01-10 mg/kg). From roughly 23 to 90 years was the age range, with a mean of around 56 years, and around 84% were male.

Clones were read by immunoSEQ multiplex PCR, and TCRdb kept only the in-frame ones, dropping some. The table has roughly 48,000 clones, about 87% seen once. This clone is deemed large (0.1 to 1%). Its antigen is as yet unknown. Study-level results: In general, CD8+ T cells held more expanded clones than CD4+ did, on average.

CDR1 SGDLS and CDR2 YYNGEE come from the germline V gene. With 0 bases removed from V and 5 bases from J, the gap between germline ends came to 9 bases. The CDR3 has 14 residues. The source of this sequence is an adult with an advanced solid tumor such as melanoma, head and neck, liver or kidney cancer. The chain carries TRBV9 and TRBJ2-4; D is possibly TRBD1 or TRBD2 (5 bases each). Sequencing was performed on CD4+ or CD8+ T cells sorted from blood, taken in a trial of the OX40 agonist ivuxolimab. CDR3 coding DNA: TGTGCCAGCAGCGTAGGCTCGGGACAAAACATTCAGTACTTC. This sequence encodes CASSVGSGQNIQYF.